This record covers a single T cell receptor beta chain. The antigen remains unidentified. This sample is part of a study of cytomegalovirus exposure and HLA in healthy donors. Study context: The platform used for the 95 to 150 validation repertoires matched that of the roughly 670 first-cohort repertoires, a later analysis reported.

The donors were part of the validation cohort, which consisted of over a hundred subjects and was separate from the first cohort of about 670 subjects. Germline V gene data show CDR1 as MNHNY and CDR2 as SVGAGI (reference sequence). J gave up 0 bases and V 7 bases, and 7 bases lay outside the gene matches. CDR3 length: 15 residues. Study-level points and caveats: In a later analysis, first-cohort TCR clusters were found to tend to co-occur in the 95 to 150 validation repertoires. It was reported that the classifier diagnosed cytomegalovirus status with high specificity and sensitivity in both the original and validation cohorts.

Method: immunoSEQ multiplex PCR; TCRdb's copy keeps in-frame clones and lacks some. The data show 240,000 or so clones, approximately 84% seen once. The chain links TRBV6-6 to TRBJ2-3; 7 positions agree with TRBD2. The receptor comes from a woman aged 30 to 39 in good health and CMV-seropositive. The specimen was PBMCs. The CDR3 here is CASNVAGPSTDTQYF. The CDR3 DNA sequence: TGTGCCAGCAACGTAGCGGGTCCCAGCACAGATACGCAGTATTTT.